This T cell receptor (beta chain) appears in the sequencing data of a study of identical twins. About this clonotype itself: No antigen is known for it.

TCRdb re-analysed the 5' RACE reads in MiXCR, keeping a single row per CDR3 protein. The table has approximately 1.8 million distinct CDR3 sequences, under 35% seen once. Study findings and constraints: Twins' excess sharing was less marked for out-of-frame beta sequences. Conclusions leaned on cross-sectional statistical analysis and did not track the same donors over time. Fewer insertions marked abundant cord blood beta clonotypes; young adult naive trended weakly, memory not at all.

The sequenced sample consisted of cord blood. The sequence came from a newborn girl in good health.

The CDR3 protein is CASSLVTGTSYEQYF. CDR3 sequence (DNA): TGTGCCAGCAGCTTAGTTACAGGGACCTCCTACGAGCAGTACTTC. V and J are TRBV7-9 and TRBJ2-7, with D possibly being TRBD1 (6 bases). Germline V gene lookup returns CDR1 SEHNR and CDR2 FQNEAQ (reference sequence). The length of the CDR3 is 15 residues. V was clipped by 1 base and J by 0 bases, with 10 bases between them.